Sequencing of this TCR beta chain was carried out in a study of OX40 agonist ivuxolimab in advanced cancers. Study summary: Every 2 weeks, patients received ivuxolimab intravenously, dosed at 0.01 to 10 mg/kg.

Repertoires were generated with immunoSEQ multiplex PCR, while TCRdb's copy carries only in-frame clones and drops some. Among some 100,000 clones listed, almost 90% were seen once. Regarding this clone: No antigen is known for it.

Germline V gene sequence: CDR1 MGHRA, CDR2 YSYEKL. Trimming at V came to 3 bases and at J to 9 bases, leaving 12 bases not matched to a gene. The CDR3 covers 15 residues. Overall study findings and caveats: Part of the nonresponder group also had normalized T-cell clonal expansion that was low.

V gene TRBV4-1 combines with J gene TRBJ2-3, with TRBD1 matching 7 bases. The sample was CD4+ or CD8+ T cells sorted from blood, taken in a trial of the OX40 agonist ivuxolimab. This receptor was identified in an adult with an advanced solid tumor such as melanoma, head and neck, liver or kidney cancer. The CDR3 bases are TGCGCCAGCAGCCAGGCAAGGACAGGTCTAAGAACGCAGTATTTT. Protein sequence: CASSQARTGLRTQYF.